This entry lists 18 T cell receptor beta chains sequenced from one sample in a study of blood T cell repertoires in COVID-19. Only in-frame clones appear in the TCRdb table, and some are missing; sequencing was by immunoSEQ multiplex PCR. In the table there are 160,000 or so clones, approximately 95% of which are singletons. The sequenced sample consisted of peripheral blood. These receptors were collected from a woman aged 60-75 years with COVID-19, enrolled during active disease.

This chain connects TRBV4-3 to TRBJ1-3; 7 bases line up with TRBD1. CDR3 length equals 16 residues. Trimming removed 0 bases from V and 4 bases from J; junction bases left unmatched: 6. In germline, CDR1 is LGHNA, CDR2 YSLEER. CDR3 DNA sequence: TGCGCCAGCAGCCAAGATAAGGGGGCGAGGGGAAACACCATATATTTT. It codes for CASSQDKGARGNTIYF.

This chain links TRBV27 with TRBJ2-3; unclear D gene. This CDR3 is built from 13 residues. Trimming took off 8 bases at V and 0 bases at J, with 9 bases between the two ends. Germline CDR1 reads MNHEY; CDR2 reads SMNVEV (reference sequence). The CDR3 DNA follows: TGTGCCAGCGGCTACAGTAGCACAGATACGCAGTATTTT. Encoded protein: CASGYSSTDTQYF.

This chain joins TRBV18 and TRBJ2-1; tentatively, D is TRBD1 (6 bases). Germline V lookup: CDR1 KGHSH, CDR2 LQKENI. V was pared by 0 bases and J by 2 bases, with 11 bases between. This CDR3 region has 16 residues. In nucleotides, the CDR3 is TGTGCCAGCTCACCACCGGCAGGGGTGACCTACAATGAGCAGTTCTTC. The encoded protein is CASSPPAGVTYNEQFF.

This clone has just one count. The V and J genes are TRBV25-1 and TRBJ1-2; D perhaps matches TRBD1 (5 bases). The CDR3 is made up of 16 amino acids. Trimming took 6 bases from V and 0 from J, leaving 17 bases between them. From germline, CDR1 is MGHDK and CDR2 SYGVNS. In DNA form, the CDR3 reads TGTGCCAGCAGGGCAGGTGGGGCGAACGCTAACTATGGCTACACCTTC. Amino acids: CASRAGGANANYGYTF.

The chain recombines TRBV4-1 with TRBJ2-7; the match to TRBD1 covers 7 bases. Trimming took 5 bases from V and 0 from J; bases not matched to a gene: 1. Per the germline V gene, CDR1 is MGHRA and CDR2 is YSYEKL. This CDR3 comprises 13 residues. CDR3 nucleotides: TGCGCCAGCAGCAGGGACAGCTCCTACGAGCAGTACTTC. It codes for CASSRDSSYEQYF.

The table lists this clone with a few counts. The gene calls are TRBV4-1 and TRBJ1-4; 7 positions agree with TRBD1. Germline CDR1 and CDR2: MGHRA and YSYEKL. With 5 bases clipped from V and 0 bases from J, the junction kept 6 bases outside the gene matches. The CDR3 sequence is 16 residues long. Here the CDR3 DNA reads TGCGCCAGCAGCGCGGGACAGACCGCAACTAATGAAAAACTGTTTTTT. It yields the protein CASSAGQTATNEKLFF.

The chain carries TRBV13 and TRBJ1-6; a weak D match, TRBD1 (5 bases). V gave up 2 bases and J gave up 9 bases, with 8 bases separating them. CDR1 is PRHDT and CDR2 is FYEKMQ in the germline V gene (reference sequence). The CDR3 has 13 residues. The CDR3 loop reads CASSLKGISPLHF. The CDR3 nucleotides read TGTGCCAGCAGCTTAAAGGGGATTTCACCCCTCCACTTT.

This chain joins TRBV9 and TRBJ1-2, with 9 positions matching TRBD1. V trimming: 1 base; J trimming: 2 bases; junction bases outside the gene matches: 6. This CDR3 has 16 amino acids. Germline assignment: CDR1 SGDLS and CDR2 YYNGEE. The CDR3 region has the DNA TGTGCCAGCAGCGTACGGGGGACAGGGATGAACTATGGCTACACCTTC. Translated: CASSVRGTGMNYGYTF.

This clone was picked up one time. V is TRBV6-6 and J is TRBJ1-5; a possible D gene is TRBD1 (5 bases). Trimming took off 5 bases at V and 2 bases at J, with 10 bases between the two ends. The CDR3 sequence is 14 residues long. Germline CDR1 is MNHNY and CDR2 is SVGAGI (reference sequence). CDR3 coding DNA: TGTGCCAGCAGTAGCCAGGGTGGCAATCAGCCCCAGCATTTT. This codes for CASSSQGGNQPQHF.

This sequence joins TRBV11-2 and TRBJ1-6; tentative D call: TRBD1 (6 bases). The CDR3 runs 14 residues. Between the trimmed V and J ends, which lost 1 base and 10 bases, there was a span of 11 bases. In germline, CDR1 is SGHAT, CDR2 FQNNGV. The CDR3 region has the DNA TGTGCCAGCAGCTTAGCAGGGGCCGACTCACCCCTCCACTTT. Translation: CASSLAGADSPLHF.

V usage is TRBV5-6 and J usage is TRBJ1-5; TRBD1 might be the D (6 bases). The V and J ends lost 4 bases and 5 bases respectively, with 13 bases between them. There are 14 residues in the CDR3. Germline CDR1 reads SGHDT; CDR2 reads YYEEEE. CDR3 sequence: CASSGQAGDQPQHF. CDR3 DNA: TGTGCCAGCAGCGGGCAGGCAGGGGATCAGCCCCAGCATTTT.

The chain's CDR3 is CASSLSSQGGTEAFF. The CDR3 DNA is TGTGCCAGCAGCTTAAGTTCGCAGGGAGGGACTGAAGCTTTCTTT. This sequence joins TRBV7-9 and TRBJ1-1, with D possibly being TRBD1 (5 bases). The germline gives CDR1 SEHNR, CDR2 FQNEAQ (reference sequence). The CDR3 runs 15 residues. Trimming cost V 2 bases and J 5 bases, with 15 bases left between them.

V and J are TRBV9 and TRBJ1-2; 10 bases are shared with TRBD1. After removal of 3 bases from V and 7 bases from J, the junction contained 21 bases not matched to a gene. The CDR3 contains 19 residues. Germline CDR1 reads SGDLS; CDR2 reads YYNGEE. The CDR3 DNA follows: TGTGCCAGCAGCGCTCGTTTAGGACAGGGGGTTTCTTCATTGGGTGGCTACACCTTC. The encoded protein is CASSARLGQGVSSLGGYTF.

This rearrangement joins TRBV25-1 to TRBJ1-2, with D perhaps matching TRBD1 (5 bases). CDR1 MGHDK and CDR2 SYGVNS come from the germline V gene. There are 11 residues in the CDR3. Trimming removed 1 base at V and 9 bases at J, with 6 bases between. The CDR3 bases are TGTGCCAGCAGTGAATCAGGGAGCTACACCTTC. Protein: CASSESGSYTF.

This chain joins TRBV10-2 and TRBJ1-1; possible D gene TRBD1, 6 bases. Trimming shortened V by 6 bases and J by 5 bases, and 13 bases separated the two germline ends. The CDR3 is 13 residues long. Germline V gene data show CDR1 as WSHSY and CDR2 as SAAADI. The CDR3 nucleotides read TGCGCCAGCAGCCGACAGGCCAGGACTGAAGCTTTCTTT. Encoded protein: CASSRQARTEAFF.

The rearrangement uses TRBV7-9 and TRBJ2-5; 7 positions match TRBD1. CDR3 length: 14 amino acids. The germline gives CDR1 SEHNR, CDR2 FQNEAQ (reference sequence). With 5 bases clipped from V and 3 bases from J, the junction kept 6 bases outside the gene matches. CDR3: CASSPSGQKETQYF. CDR3 bases: TGTGCCAGCAGCCCATCGGGACAGAAAGAGACCCAGTACTTC. Combining the CDR3 with reference TRBV7-9 and TRBJ2-5 gives the whole variable domain DTGVSQNPRHKITKRGQNVTFRCDPISEHNRLYWYRQTLGQGPEFLTYFQNEAQLEKSRLLSDRFSAERPKGSFSTLEIQRTEQGDSAMYLCASSPSGQKETQYFGPGTRLLVL.

Regarding this clone: The conserved phenylalanine or tryptophan is not found at the CDR3 terminus, so this likely reflects a read error. The DNA is omitted, as the CDR3 cannot be located on it reliably, and the CDR3 follows TCRdb's listing. CDR3 sequence: CASSYASTGGEELA. This chain connects TRBV6-6 to TRBJ1-2; the D call TRBD1 from the table was never checked on the DNA. Termini included, the CDR3 measures 14 amino acids. The germline V gene encodes CDR1 MNHNY and CDR2 SVGAGI (reference sequence).

The chain uses TRBV6-5 and TRBJ2-7; 9 positions match TRBD1. Per germline, CDR1 MNHEY and CDR2 SVGAGI. The V segment lost 7 bases and the J segment 9 bases; nucleotides outside the gene matches: 10. The CDR3 has 13 residues. Here the CDR3 DNA reads TGTGCCAGCAAACCGGGACAGGGAATCTGGCAGTACTTC. It encodes CASKPGQGIWQYF.